This TCR beta chain was sequenced for a study of Graves' ophthalmopathy and Graves' hyperthyroidism. General observations from the study: Clonotypes were expanded in thyroid at above 0.001 frequency, and most also appeared in blood. Sensitivity of approximately 90% and specificity of around 76% were achieved when a 13-signature model separated ophthalmopathy from stable hyperthyroidism. Ophthalmopathy progression predictions by the model showed about 79% specificity and about 68% sensitivity.

V was shortened by 6 bases and J by 7 bases, with 16 bases between the two germline ends. The CDR3 totals 14 residues. In germline, CDR1 is MNHEY, CDR2 SMNVEV (reference sequence). Ten or more counts support this clonotype. Its antigen remains unknown. Researchers took RNA transcripts and amplified TCR beta CDR3 regions from them. HTBI-primed RT-PCR formed the first round, and a multiplex PCR formed the second. TCRdb used MiXCR to reprocess the multiplex PCR reads, holding one entry per CDR3 protein. Of 200,000 to 250,000 distinct CDR3 sequences listed, 20% to 25% are singletons. The authors diagnosed from clinical symptoms, serum thyroxine, TRAb, thyroid ultrasound and orbital computed tomography.

Sequenced input: peripheral blood. The sequence derives from a woman in her 50s with Graves' ophthalmopathy. The gene calls are TRBV27 and TRBJ1-5; D ambiguous. The CDR3 spells CASRSAEGKQPQHF. For the CDR3, the DNA is TGTGCCAGCAGGTCCGCTGAAGGGAAGCAGCCCCAGCATTTT.